Below, 27 T cell receptor beta chains from the same sample are listed, as sequenced in a study of early T cells in non-severe SARS-CoV-2 infection. Each CDR3 protein is one row after TCRdb ran MiXCR on the 5' RACE reads. Of some 97,000 distinct CDR3 sequences listed, approximately 10% are singletons. The sequencing here drew on whole blood, taken at baseline. The receptors were sampled from an adult who was a healthcare worker with PCR-confirmed SARS-CoV-2 infection or an uninfected control (not recorded which).

In its sample, this clonotype was seen a few times. The CDR3: CASSWRGRAPYEQYF. CDR3 nucleotide sequence: TGTGCCAGCAGCTGGAGGGGGAGGGCCCCCTACGAGCAGTACTTC. V is TRBV13 and J is TRBJ2-7; D may be TRBD2 (7 bases). The CDR3 is 15 residues long. CDR1 is PRHDT and CDR2 is FYEKMQ in the germline V gene (reference sequence). V lost 4 bases to trimming and J lost 2 bases, with 15 bases between them. Complete variable domain (other parts from reference TRBV13 and TRBJ2-7): AAGVIQSPRHLIKEKRETATLKCYPIPRHDTVYWYQQGPGQDPQFLISFYEKMQSDKGSIPDRFSAQQFSDYHSELNMSSLELGDSALYFCASSWRGRAPYEQYFGPGTRLTVT.

J is TRBJ1-2 and V is TRBV6-5; TRBD1 is a possible D gene (5 bases). CDR1 MNHEY and CDR2 SVGAGI come from the germline V gene. Trimming cost V 4 bases and J 5 bases, with 8 bases left between them. The CDR3 has 12 residues. CDR3 nucleotide sequence: TGTGCCAGCAGTTTACGGGGGTATGGCTACACCTTC. This sequence encodes CASSLRGYGYTF.

The chain joins TRBV20-1 to TRBJ2-3; 11 nucleotides align to TRBD2. In germline, CDR1 is DFQATT, CDR2 SNEGSKA (reference sequence). There are 15 residues in the CDR3. The V segment lost 3 bases and the J segment 4 bases; nucleotides outside the gene matches: 6. CDR3 in DNA: TGCAGTGCTAGGACTAGCGGGGAGGGTGCAGATACGCAGTATTTT. Amino acids: CSARTSGEGADTQYF.

A few counts support this clonotype. This chain links TRBV20-1 with TRBJ1-4; D gene ambiguous. CDR1 is DFQATT, CDR2 SNEGSKA, per germline (reference sequence). Trimming removed 6 bases from V and 10 bases from J, with 12 bases in between. There are 11 residues in the CDR3. The CDR3 region has the DNA TGCAGTGCACCAGACCGGGGAAAACTGTTTTTT. Protein product: CSAPDRGKLFF.

This clonotype was recorded a few times. The chain joins TRBV30 to TRBJ2-4; D is unresolved. The CDR3 has 13 residues. Germline V gene sequence: CDR1 GTSNPN, CDR2 SVGIG (reference sequence). The V gene lost 1 base and the J gene lost 4 bases, with 8 bases spanning the gap. The CDR3 sequence is CAWSASRKNIQYF. CDR3 nucleotide sequence: TGTGCCTGGAGTGCGTCGCGGAAAAACATTCAGTACTTC.

This clonotype is judged medium-sized. The chain recombines TRBV11-2 with TRBJ1-2; 7 positions match TRBD1. The V segment lost 4 bases and the J segment 4 bases; nucleotides outside the gene matches: 3. CDR1 and CDR2 from the germline V gene are SGHAT and FQNNGV. CDR3 size: 13 residues. The CDR3 loop is CASSSDRRYGYTF. CDR3 nucleotides: TGTGCCAGCAGCTCGGACAGGCGCTATGGCTACACCTTC.

This clonotype was seen a handful of times. The chain recombines TRBV29-1 with TRBJ2-1, with TRBD2 identical over 7 bases. V was pared by 6 bases and J by 4 bases, with 6 bases of the junction left unmatched. CDR3 size: 13 residues. Germline CDR1 reads SQVTM; CDR2 reads ANQGSEA. The CDR3 is CSVRGSGYNEQFF. In nucleotides, the CDR3 is TGCAGCGTCCGTGGTAGCGGGTACAATGAGCAGTTCTTC.

This clonotype was recorded at least ten times. The J gene is TRBJ2-3, the V gene TRBV6-5; D uncertain. Germline V CDR1 and CDR2: MNHEY, SVGAGI. This CDR3 is built from 14 residues. Trimming pared 5 bases from V and 5 bases from J, leaving 14 bases between. The DNA for the CDR3 is TGTGCCAGCAGTCCCCGGCAACCGGGAGATACGCAGTATTTT. As protein: CASSPRQPGDTQYF.

This clonotype was observed a handful of times. This chain uses TRBV20-1 with TRBJ2-1, with TRBD1 identical over 7 bases. Germline CDR1 DFQATT, CDR2 SNEGSKA (reference sequence). V shed 5 bases and J 4 bases; nucleotides not matched to a gene: 11. The CDR3 runs to 15 residues. For the CDR3, the DNA is TGCAGTGCTCTGAACCGGGACAGAAATTACAATGAGCAGTTCTTC. It codes for CSALNRDRNYNEQFF.

The V call is TRBV10-3, the J call TRBJ2-3, with 8 bases matching TRBD2. With 8 bases clipped from V and 3 bases from J, the junction kept 4 bases outside the gene matches. CDR3 size: 13 residues. Looked up from germline, CDR1 is ENHRY and CDR2 is SYGVKD. CDR3 region: CAIEQRGTDTQYF. CDR3 nucleotides: TGTGCCATCGAGCAGCGGGGGACAGATACGCAGTATTTT.

This rearrangement joins TRBV12-3 or TRBV12-4 to TRBJ2-1, with D perhaps TRBD2 (5 bases). This CDR3 has 14 residues. V gave up 0 bases and J gave up 5 bases, with 8 bases separating them. The CDR3 DNA follows: TGTGCCAGCAGTTTAGCCCCCGGGGACAATGAGCAGTTCTTC. Its translation is CASSLAPGDNEQFF.

This clonotype was picked up a small number of times. This chain links TRBV7-9 with TRBJ1-2; maybe TRBD1 (5 bases). Germline lookup yields CDR1 SEHNR and CDR2 FQNEAQ (reference sequence). The CDR3 is made up of 15 amino acids. V shed 1 base and J shed 0 bases, with 9 bases lying between them. The DNA for the CDR3 is TGTGCCAGCAGCTTAGAAGGGACCGCTAACTATGGCTACACCTTC. Its protein product is CASSLEGTANYGYTF.

This clonotype was observed many times. The rearrangement uses TRBV5-1 and TRBJ1-4, with 7 positions matching TRBD1. From germline, CDR1 is SGHRS and CDR2 YFSETQ. The CDR3 is made up of 15 amino acids. The junction had 11 bases not matched to a gene; V was cut back by 5 bases and J by 7 bases. The CDR3 bases are TGCGCCAGCAGTTCCGGACAGGCTCTTGGTGAAAAACTGTTTTTT. Its protein product is CASSSGQALGEKLFF.

This clonotype has only a few counts. The chain recombines TRBV9 with TRBJ2-7; TRBD2 is a possible D gene (5 bases). CDR3 length: 13 residues. Trimming pared 0 bases from V and 9 bases from J, leaving 13 bases between. Per the germline V gene, CDR1 is SGDLS and CDR2 is YYNGEE. CDR3 amino acids: CASSVDGGRMQYF. The DNA of the CDR3 is TGTGCCAGCAGCGTAGATGGAGGTAGGATGCAGTACTTC.

Many counts were recorded for this clonotype. This chain uses TRBV25-1 with TRBJ2-7, with TRBD2 matching over 10 bases. The ends lost 3 bases at V and 6 bases at J; junction bases unmatched: 8. The CDR3 length is 15 residues. From germline, CDR1 is MGHDK and CDR2 SYGVNS. This CDR3 reads CASSDLSGGSREQYF. The CDR3 DNA follows: TGTGCCAGCAGTGATCTTAGCGGGGGGAGTCGCGAGCAGTACTTC.

This clonotype was counted between two and nine times. The chain has TRBV27 and TRBJ2-3, with D uncertain. V was clipped by 6 bases and J by 6 bases, with 10 bases between them. The CDR3 runs 12 residues. Germline-derived CDR1 and CDR2 are MNHEY and SMNVEV (reference sequence). The CDR3 nucleotides read TGTGCCAGCAGCCCGAACGGGGATACGCAGTATTTT. This gives the protein CASSPNGDTQYF.

This clonotype was picked up a small number of times. The V and J genes are TRBV20-1 and TRBJ2-1; 12 positions agree with TRBD2. CDR1 and CDR2 from the germline V gene are DFQATT and SNEGSKA (reference sequence). After removal of 6 bases from V and 4 bases from J, the junction contained 7 bases not matched to a gene. The CDR3 is 15 amino acids. The CDR3 DNA follows: TGCAGTGCCGGCGGACTAGCGGGGCCATACAATGAGCAGTTCTTC. As protein: CSAGGLAGPYNEQFF.

The gene calls are TRBV21-1 and TRBJ1-2. TRBV21-1 has pseudogene status. The CDR3 length is 12 residues. DNA for the CDR3: TGTGCCAGCAGCGCGACAAGTCGGGGCTACACCTTC. Protein sequence: CASSATSRGYTF.

The sample holds many counts of this clonotype. This sequence joins TRBV20-1 and TRBJ2-7; 9 bases agree with TRBD1. Germline lookup yields CDR1 DFQATT and CDR2 SNEGSKA (reference sequence). This CDR3 region has 11 residues. Trimming took 8 bases from V and 2 from J; bases not matched to a gene: 1. This CDR3 reads CSWTGAYEQYF. The CDR3 DNA reads TGCAGTTGGACAGGGGCCTACGAGCAGTACTTC.

This clonotype occurred many times. V gene TRBV7-9 combines with J gene TRBJ2-3, with 13 bases matching TRBD2. CDR1 and CDR2 from the germline V gene are SEHNR and FQNEAQ (reference sequence). V trimming: 4 bases; J trimming: 4 bases; junction bases outside the gene matches: 5. The CDR3 covers 16 residues. In DNA, the CDR3 is TGTGCCAGCAGCTCTACTAGCGGGGGGGCTGCAGATACGCAGTATTTT. Its translation is CASSSTSGGAADTQYF.

There are a few counts of this clonotype. This chain connects TRBV5-4 to TRBJ1-5; a possible D gene is TRBD1 (6 bases). The CDR3 runs 18 residues. The germline CDR1 and CDR2 sequences are SGHNT and YYREEE (reference sequence). Deletions cut 0 bases from V and 5 bases from J, with 21 bases between. The CDR3, as DNA: TGTGCCAGCAGCTTGGGGAGATACCCGGGACAACAACATCAGCCCCAGCATTTT. It is translated as CASSLGRYPGQQHQPQHF.

This clonotype was detected only a few times. The V call is TRBV2, the J call TRBJ2-2; D uncertain. Germline V lookup: CDR1 SNHLY, CDR2 FYNNEI. Trimming shortened V by 7 bases and J by 0 bases, and 6 bases separated the two germline ends. The CDR3 has 13 amino acids. CDR3 loop: CASKVANTGELFF. In DNA form, the CDR3 reads TGTGCCAGCAAGGTAGCGAACACCGGGGAGCTGTTTTTT.

The chain has TRBV12-3 or TRBV12-4 and TRBJ1-1; D gene uncertain. The CDR3 loop spans 11 amino acids. Trimming removed 0 bases at V and 8 bases at J, with 4 bases between. The CDR3 DNA is TGTGCCAGCAGTTTAGCGGAAGAAGCTTTCTTT. Translating it yields CASSLAEEAFF.

At least ten counts were recorded for this clonotype. Compared with germline, one end of the junction differs, possibly owing to a read error. The chain couples TRBV20-1 to TRBJ2-1, with 9 bases identical to TRBD2. The germline V gene has CDR1 DFQATT and CDR2 SNEGSKA (reference sequence). The CDR3 covers 15 residues. CDR3: CSARGLRGGAHEQFF. CDR3 nucleotide sequence: TGCAGTGCCAGAGGGCTCCGCGGGGGGGCCCATGAGCAGTTCTTC.

This clonotype was recorded many times. This chain's CDR3 is CSARADSYGYTF. CDR3 nucleotide sequence: TGCAGTGCTAGAGCGGACAGCTATGGCTACACCTTC. The rearrangement uses TRBV20-1 and TRBJ1-2; maybe TRBD1 (6 bases). Germline CDR1 is DFQATT and CDR2 is SNEGSKA (reference sequence). The CDR3 loop spans 12 amino acids. Trimming removed 1 base at V and 4 bases at J, with 7 bases between.

The chain links TRBV4-3 to TRBJ2-4, with 7 bases that match TRBD1. The CDR3 spans 15 residues. Per germline, CDR1 LGHNA and CDR2 YSLEER. V dropped 0 bases and J dropped 4; count of bases not matched to a gene: 3. In DNA, the CDR3 is TGCGCCAGCAGCCAAGACCTGGGACAGAAAAACATTCAGTACTTC. Translation: CASSQDLGQKNIQYF.

V is TRBV20-1 and J is TRBJ2-5; tentatively, D is TRBD2 (7 bases). V lost 6 bases and J lost 3, with 26 bases in between. The CDR3 length is 17 residues. Germline assignment: CDR1 DFQATT and CDR2 SNEGSKA (reference sequence). The CDR3 protein is CSAYGGPSGGLKETQYF. The CDR3 DNA reads as TGCAGTGCCTATGGGGGGCCTAGCGGAGGGTTAAAAGAGACCCAGTACTTC.